The 3 T cell receptor beta chains given below trace back to one sample, sequenced in a study of naive and memory T cell subsets. The beta constant-region primer was an equimolar mix of two oligonucleotides covering TRBC1 and TRBC2. TCRdb processed the UMI-ligation and nested PCR reads anew with MiXCR; each CDR3 protein has one entry. The data contain fewer than 30,000 distinct CDR3 sequences, over 8.5% of them seen just once; the ten biggest clones take up approximately 19%. The sample consisted of effector memory CD4+ T cells from blood. Subset given: effector memory, CD45RA- CD27-. These TCRs come from a human donor in good health.

Only a few counts were recorded for this clonotype. The V and J genes are TRBV4-3 and TRBJ2-3; D unclear. The V end lost 0 bases, the J end lost 0 bases, and 28 bases lay between the germline ends. In germline, CDR1 is LGHNA, CDR2 YSLEER. This CDR3 is 22 amino acids long. CDR3 sequence: CASSQDYSHRSRTVSSTDTQYF. Here the CDR3 DNA reads TGCGCCAGCAGCCAAGATTATTCCCACCGGTCCCGGACGGTGTCTAGCACAGATACGCAGTATTTT.

J is TRBJ1-2 and V is TRBV28, with a possible D match to TRBD1 (6 bases). The germline V gene encodes CDR1 MDHEN and CDR2 SYDVKM. The CDR3 is made up of 12 amino acids. As DNA, the CDR3 is TGTGCTATTAAGGGGGAACCCTATGGCTACACCTTC. It encodes CAIKGEPYGYTF.

This clonotype was counted between two and nine times. The V and J genes are TRBV2 and TRBJ2-3; D may be TRBD1 or TRBD2 (5 bases each). The V end was cut by 2 bases, the J end by 6 bases, with 12 bases between. The CDR3 totals 14 residues. From germline, CDR1 is SNHLY and CDR2 FYNNEI. The CDR3 sequence: CASSELAGTDTQYF. The CDR3 bases are TGTGCCAGCAGTGAACTAGCAGGGACGGATACGCAGTATTTT.